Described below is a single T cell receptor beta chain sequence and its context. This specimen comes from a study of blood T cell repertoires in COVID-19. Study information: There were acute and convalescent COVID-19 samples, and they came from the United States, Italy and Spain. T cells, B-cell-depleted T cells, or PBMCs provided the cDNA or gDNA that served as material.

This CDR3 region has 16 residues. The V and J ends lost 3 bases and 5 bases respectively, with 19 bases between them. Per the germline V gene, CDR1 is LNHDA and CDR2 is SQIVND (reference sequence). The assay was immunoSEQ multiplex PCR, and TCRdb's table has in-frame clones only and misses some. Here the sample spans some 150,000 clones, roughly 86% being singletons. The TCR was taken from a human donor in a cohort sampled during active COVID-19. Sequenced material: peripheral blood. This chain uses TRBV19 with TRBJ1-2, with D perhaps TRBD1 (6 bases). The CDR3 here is CASSIRKQGFDYGYTF. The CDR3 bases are TGTGCCAGTAGTATCCGGAAACAGGGTTTTGATTATGGCTACACCTTC.